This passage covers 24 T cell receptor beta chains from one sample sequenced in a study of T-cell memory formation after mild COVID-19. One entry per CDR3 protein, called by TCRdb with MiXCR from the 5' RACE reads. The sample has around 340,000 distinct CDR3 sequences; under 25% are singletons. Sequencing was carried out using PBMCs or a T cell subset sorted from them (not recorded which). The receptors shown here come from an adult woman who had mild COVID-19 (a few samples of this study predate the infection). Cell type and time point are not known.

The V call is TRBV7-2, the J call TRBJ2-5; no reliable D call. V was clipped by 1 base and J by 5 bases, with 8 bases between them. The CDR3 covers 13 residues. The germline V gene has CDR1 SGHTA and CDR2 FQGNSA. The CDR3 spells CASSLVPEETQYF. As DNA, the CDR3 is TGTGCCAGCAGCTTAGTGCCCGAGGAGACCCAGTACTTC.

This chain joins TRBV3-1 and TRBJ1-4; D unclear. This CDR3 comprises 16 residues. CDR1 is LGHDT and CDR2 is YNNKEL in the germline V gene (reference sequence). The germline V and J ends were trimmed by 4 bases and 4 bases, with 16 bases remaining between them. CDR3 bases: TGTGCCAGCAGCCCGCACGGCAGGTTGCATAATGAAAAACTGTTTTTT. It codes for CASSPHGRLHNEKLFF.

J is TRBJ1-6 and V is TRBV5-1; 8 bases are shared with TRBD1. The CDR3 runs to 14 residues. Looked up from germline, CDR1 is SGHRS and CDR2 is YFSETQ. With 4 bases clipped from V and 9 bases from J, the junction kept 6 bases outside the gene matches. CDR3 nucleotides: TGCGCCAGCAGCCCCGGGACAGGAGCTTCACCCCTCCACTTT. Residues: CASSPGTGASPLHF.

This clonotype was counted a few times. The CDR3 region has the DNA TGTGCCTGGAGGGTCTACGGAACCTACGAGCAGTACTTC. Encoded protein: CAWRVYGTYEQYF. J is TRBJ2-7 and V is TRBV30; D remains ambiguous. Deletions cut 3 bases from V and 2 bases from J, with 11 bases between. Per the germline V gene, CDR1 is GTSNPN and CDR2 is SVGIG (reference sequence). CDR3 length equals 13 residues.

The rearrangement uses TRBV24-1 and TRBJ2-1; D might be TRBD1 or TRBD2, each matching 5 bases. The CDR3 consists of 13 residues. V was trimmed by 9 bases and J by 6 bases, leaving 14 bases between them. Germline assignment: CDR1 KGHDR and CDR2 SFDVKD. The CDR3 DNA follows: TGTGCCACCTCCTCCGGGGCAATCAATGAGCAGTTCTTC. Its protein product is CATSSGAINEQFF.

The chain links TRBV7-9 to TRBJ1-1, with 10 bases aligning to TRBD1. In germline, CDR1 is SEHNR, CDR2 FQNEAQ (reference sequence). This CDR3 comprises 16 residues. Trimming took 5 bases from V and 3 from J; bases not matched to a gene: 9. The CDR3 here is CASSRETGGKDTEAFF. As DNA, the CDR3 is TGTGCCAGCAGCCGGGAGACAGGGGGCAAGGACACTGAAGCTTTCTTT. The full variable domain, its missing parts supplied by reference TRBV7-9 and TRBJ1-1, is DTGVSQNPRHKITKRGQNVTFRCDPISEHNRLYWYRQTLGQGPEFLTYFQNEAQLEKSRLLSDRFSAERPKGSFSTLEIQRTEQGDSAMYLCASSRETGGKDTEAFFGQGTRLTVV.

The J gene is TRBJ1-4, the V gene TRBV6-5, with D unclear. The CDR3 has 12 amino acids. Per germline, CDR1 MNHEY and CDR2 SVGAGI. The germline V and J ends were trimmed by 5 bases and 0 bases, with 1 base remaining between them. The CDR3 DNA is TGTGCCAGCAGTCCAACTAATGAAAAACTGTTTTTT. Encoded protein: CASSPTNEKLFF.

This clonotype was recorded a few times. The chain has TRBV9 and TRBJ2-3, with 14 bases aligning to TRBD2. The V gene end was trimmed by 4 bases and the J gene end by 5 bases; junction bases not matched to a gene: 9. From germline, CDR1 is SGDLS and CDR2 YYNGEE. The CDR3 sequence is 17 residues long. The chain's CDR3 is CASSFQTSGGARDTQYF. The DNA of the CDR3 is TGTGCCAGCAGCTTCCAGACTAGCGGGGGGGCGAGAGATACGCAGTATTTT. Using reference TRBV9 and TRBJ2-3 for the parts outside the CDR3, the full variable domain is DSGVTQTPKHLITATGQRVTLRCSPRSGDLSVYWYQQSLDQGLQFLIQYYNGEERAKGNILERFSAQQFPDLHSELNLSSLELGDSALYFCASSFQTSGGARDTQYFGPGTRLTVL.

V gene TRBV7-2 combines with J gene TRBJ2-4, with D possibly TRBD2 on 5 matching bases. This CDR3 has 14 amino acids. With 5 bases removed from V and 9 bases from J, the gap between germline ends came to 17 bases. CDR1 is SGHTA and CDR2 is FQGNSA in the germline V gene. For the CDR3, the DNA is TGTGCCAGCAGCGTATCAAGGGCAGAGGGCATTCAGTACTTC. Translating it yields CASSVSRAEGIQYF.

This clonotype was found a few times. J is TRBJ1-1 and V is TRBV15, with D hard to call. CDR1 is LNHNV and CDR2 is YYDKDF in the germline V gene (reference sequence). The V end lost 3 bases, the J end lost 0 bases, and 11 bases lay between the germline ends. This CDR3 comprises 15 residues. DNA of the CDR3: TGTGCCACCAGCAGCGGAGGGAGATTGAACACTGAAGCTTTCTTT. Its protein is CATSSGGRLNTEAFF.

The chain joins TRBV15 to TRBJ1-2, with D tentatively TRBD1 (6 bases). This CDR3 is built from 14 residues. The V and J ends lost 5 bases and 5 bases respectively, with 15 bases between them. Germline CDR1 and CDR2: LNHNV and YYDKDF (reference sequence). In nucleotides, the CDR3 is TGTGCCACCAGCTCAACGGGACACCGTTATGGCTACACCTTC. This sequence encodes CATSSTGHRYGYTF.

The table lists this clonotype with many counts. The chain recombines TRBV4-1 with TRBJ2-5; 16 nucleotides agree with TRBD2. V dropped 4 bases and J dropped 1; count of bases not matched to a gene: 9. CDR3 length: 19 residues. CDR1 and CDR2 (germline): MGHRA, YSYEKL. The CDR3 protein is CASSRPGLAGGRIQETQYF. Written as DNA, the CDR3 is TGCGCCAGCAGCCGACCGGGACTAGCGGGGGGGCGCATCCAAGAGACCCAGTACTTC.

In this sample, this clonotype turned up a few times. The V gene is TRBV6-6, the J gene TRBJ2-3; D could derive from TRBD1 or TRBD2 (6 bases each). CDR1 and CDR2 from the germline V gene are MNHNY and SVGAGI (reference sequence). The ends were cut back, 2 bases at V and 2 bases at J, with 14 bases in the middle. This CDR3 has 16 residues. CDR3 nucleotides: TGTGCCAGCAGTTACGTAGGGGGGATGATCACAGATACGCAGTATTTT. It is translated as CASSYVGGMITDTQYF.

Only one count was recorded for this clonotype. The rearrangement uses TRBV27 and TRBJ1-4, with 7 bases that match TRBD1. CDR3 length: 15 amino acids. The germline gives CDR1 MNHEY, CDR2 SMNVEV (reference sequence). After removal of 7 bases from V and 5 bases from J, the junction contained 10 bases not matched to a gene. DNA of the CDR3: TGTGCCAGCACCTCATTGGACAGGTTGAATGAAAAACTGTTTTTT. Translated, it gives CASTSLDRLNEKLFF.

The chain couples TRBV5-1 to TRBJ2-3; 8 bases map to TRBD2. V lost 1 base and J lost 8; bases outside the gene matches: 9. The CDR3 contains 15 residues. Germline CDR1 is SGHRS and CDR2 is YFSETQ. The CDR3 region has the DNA TGCGCCAGCAGCTTGCCGGGGGGGAGTTTTGGTACGCAGTATTTT. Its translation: CASSLPGGSFGTQYF. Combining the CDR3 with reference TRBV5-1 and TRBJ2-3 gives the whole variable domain KAGVTQTPRYLIKTRGQQVTLSCSPISGHRSVSWYQQTPGQGLQFLFEYFSETQRNKGNFPGRFSGRQFSNSRSEMNVSTLELGDSALYLCASSLPGGSFGTQYFGPGTRLTVL.

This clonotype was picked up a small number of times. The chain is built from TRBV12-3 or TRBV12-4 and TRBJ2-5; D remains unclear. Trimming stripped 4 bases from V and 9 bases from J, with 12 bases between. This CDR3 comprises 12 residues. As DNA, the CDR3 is TGTGCCAGCAGTTCCAGTTTGGTGGCCCAGTACTTC. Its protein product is CASSSSLVAQYF.

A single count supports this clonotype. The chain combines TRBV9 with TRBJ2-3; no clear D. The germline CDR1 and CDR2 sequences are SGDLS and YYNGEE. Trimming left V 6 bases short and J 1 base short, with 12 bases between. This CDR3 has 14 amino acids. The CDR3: CASTPWSGTDTQYF. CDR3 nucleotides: TGTGCCAGCACCCCATGGTCAGGCACAGATACGCAGTATTTT.

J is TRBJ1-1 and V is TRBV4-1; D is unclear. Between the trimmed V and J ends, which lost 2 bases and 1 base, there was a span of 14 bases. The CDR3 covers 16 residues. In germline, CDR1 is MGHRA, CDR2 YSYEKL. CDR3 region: CASSQSFPAANTEAFF. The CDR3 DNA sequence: TGCGCCAGCAGCCAATCATTTCCTGCAGCGAACACTGAAGCTTTCTTT.

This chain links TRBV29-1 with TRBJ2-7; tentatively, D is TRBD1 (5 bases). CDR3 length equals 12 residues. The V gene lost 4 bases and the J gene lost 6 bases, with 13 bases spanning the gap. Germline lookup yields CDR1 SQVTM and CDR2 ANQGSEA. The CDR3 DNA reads TGCAGCGTTGTGGGGCAGGTGGCCGAGCAGTACTTC. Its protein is CSVVGQVAEQYF.

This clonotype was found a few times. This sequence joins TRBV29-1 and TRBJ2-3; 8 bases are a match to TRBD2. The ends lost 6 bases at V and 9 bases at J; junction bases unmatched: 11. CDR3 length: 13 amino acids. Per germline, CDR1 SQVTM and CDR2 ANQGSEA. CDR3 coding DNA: TGCAGCGTCCCGGGACTAGGTGTTCTAACGCAGTATTTT. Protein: CSVPGLGVLTQYF.

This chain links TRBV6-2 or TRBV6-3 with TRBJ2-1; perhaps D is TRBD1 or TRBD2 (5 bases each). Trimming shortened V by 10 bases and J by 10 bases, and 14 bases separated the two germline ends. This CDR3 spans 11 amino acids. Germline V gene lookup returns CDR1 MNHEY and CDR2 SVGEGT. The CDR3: CATRREGEQFF. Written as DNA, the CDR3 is TGTGCCACCCGGCGTGAGGGGGAGCAGTTCTTC.

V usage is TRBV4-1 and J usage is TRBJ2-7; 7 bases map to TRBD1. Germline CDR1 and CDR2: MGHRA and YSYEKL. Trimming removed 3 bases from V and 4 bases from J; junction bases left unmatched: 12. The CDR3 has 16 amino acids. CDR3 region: CASSHLLRGRTYEQYF. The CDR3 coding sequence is TGCGCCAGCAGCCACCTCCTGAGGGGGCGCACGTACGAGCAGTACTTC.

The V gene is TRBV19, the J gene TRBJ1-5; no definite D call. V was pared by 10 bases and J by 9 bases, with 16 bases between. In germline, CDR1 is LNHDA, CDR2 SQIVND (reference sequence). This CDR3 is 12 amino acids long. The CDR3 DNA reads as TGTGCCACCTCCCCTGCGACATGGCCCCAGCATTTT. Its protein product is CATSPATWPQHF. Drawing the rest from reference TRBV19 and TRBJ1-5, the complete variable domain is DGGITQSPKYLFRKEGQNVTLSCEQNLNHDAMYWYRQDPGQGLRLIYYSQIVNDFQKGDIAEGYSVSREKKESFPLTVTSAQKNPTAFYLCATSPATWPQHFGDGTRLSIL.

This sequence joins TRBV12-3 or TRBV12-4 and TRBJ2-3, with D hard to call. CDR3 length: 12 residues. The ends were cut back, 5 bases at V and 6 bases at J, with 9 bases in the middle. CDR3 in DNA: TGTGCCAGCAGTCCCGGGTTGGATACGCAGTATTTT. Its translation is CASSPGLDTQYF.